A single sample is the source of the 29 T cell receptor beta chains below, sequenced in a study of T cells expressing NK-cell markers. TCRdb reprocessed the 5' RACE reads, with one entry per CDR3 protein and no DNA. The listing records some 460,000 distinct CDR3 sequences. Specimen: blood T cells: a sorted CD56 or NKG2C T cell subset, CD4+ or CD8+ T cells, or bulk PBMC T cells (not recorded which). The receptors come from a woman between 50 and 59 years old in good health.

This rearrangement joins TRBV7-2 to TRBJ2-7; TCRdb's D gene call, TRBD1, goes unchecked for lack of DNA. CDR1 is SGHTA, CDR2 FQGNSA, per germline. The CDR3 runs 16 residues. CDR3 loop: CASSRSWTGSLGEQYF.

V usage is TRBV10-3 and J usage is TRBJ2-1. CDR3 size: 15 residues. CDR1 and CDR2 (germline): ENHRY, SYGVKD. CDR3: CAISNDWSSYNEQFF.

The J gene is TRBJ2-7, the V gene TRBV20-1. The germline V gene has CDR1 DFQATT and CDR2 SNEGSKA (reference sequence). The CDR3 runs to 12 residues. The CDR3 is CSASGVAYEQYF.

V usage is TRBV12-3 or TRBV12-4 and J usage is TRBJ2-1; no DNA is available, so the TRBD1 call from TCRdb remains unchecked. CDR3 length: 14 residues. The CDR3 loop is CASSPTGWGDEQFF.

The chain is built from TRBV28 and TRBJ2-4; TCRdb calls TRBD1, which cannot be checked without DNA. Per germline, CDR1 MDHEN and CDR2 SYDVKM. This CDR3 is built from 13 residues. CDR3 protein: CASSLDRGDIQYF.

V is TRBV7-2 and J is TRBJ1-3. CDR3 length equals 18 residues. Germline lookup yields CDR1 SGHTA and CDR2 FQGNSA. The CDR3 loop is CASSPSRGRAFSGNTIYF.

The chain recombines TRBV6-1 with TRBJ2-5; TCRdb returns TRBD2, unconfirmable since there is no DNA. CDR1 is MNHNS and CDR2 is SASEGT in the germline V gene. The CDR3 runs 15 residues. The chain's CDR3 is CASKRTSGILETQYF.

The rearrangement joins TRBV4-2 to TRBJ2-2; the D call of TRBD2 rests on TCRdb alone, since no DNA is present to check it. The CDR3 has 17 amino acids. From germline, CDR1 is LGHNA and CDR2 YNFKEQ. The CDR3 here is CASSQVGTSRNTGELFF.

This chain uses TRBV4-1 with TRBJ1-5; the D gene TCRdb calls, TRBD1, cannot be checked with no DNA. The CDR3 has 15 amino acids. CDR1 and CDR2 from the germline V gene are MGHRA and YSYEKL. The CDR3 loop reads CASSNSNTGVQPQHF.

The V gene is TRBV5-1, the J gene TRBJ2-1; the TCRdb call, TRBD1, lacks DNA for checking. Per the germline V gene, CDR1 is SGHRS and CDR2 is YFSETQ. The CDR3 length is 13 residues. CDR3 amino acids: CASRDRDNNEQSF.

The V and J genes are TRBV20-1 and TRBJ2-3; TCRdb's D call of TRBD2 is untestable without DNA. Germline CDR1 DFQATT, CDR2 SNEGSKA (reference sequence). CDR3 length equals 15 residues. The CDR3 loop reads CSASWREGQSDTQYF.

The chain is built from TRBV12-3 or TRBV12-4 and TRBJ2-2. The CDR3 runs 15 residues. The CDR3: CASSLRRKDTGELFF.

This chain uses TRBV6-5 with TRBJ2-2; TCRdb designates TRBD2, a call that cannot be tested without DNA. CDR1 is MNHEY and CDR2 is SVGAGI in the germline V gene. This CDR3 contains 16 residues. This CDR3 reads CASSETSGKNTGELFF.

The chain is built from TRBV2 and TRBJ2-7; TCRdb's D call of TRBD2 is untestable without DNA. The CDR3 totals 13 residues. The V gene's germline CDR1 is SNHLY and CDR2 FYNNEI. The chain's CDR3 is CASSPEGFGEQYF.

This chain's CDR3 is CASSDSGRLDEQFF. The rearrangement joins TRBV10-2 to TRBJ2-1; the TCRdb D gene call, TRBD2, has no DNA to confirm it. Per the germline V gene, CDR1 is WSHSY and CDR2 is SAAADI. The CDR3 has 14 amino acids.

The gene calls are TRBV30 and TRBJ2-5; TCRdb names TRBD1, which stays unverified in the absence of DNA. Per germline, CDR1 GTSNPN and CDR2 SVGIG (reference sequence). This CDR3 is 15 amino acids long. The CDR3 here is CAWSFKTGVRETQYF.

The chain has TRBV20-1 and TRBJ2-4. CDR1 and CDR2 (germline): DFQATT, SNEGSKA (reference sequence). This CDR3 has 13 amino acids. This CDR3 is CSACRLAKNIQYF.

The V gene is TRBV5-6, the J gene TRBJ1-1; TCRdb's D gene call, TRBD1, goes unchecked for lack of DNA. Per the germline V gene, CDR1 is SGHDT and CDR2 is YYEEEE. The CDR3 runs to 13 residues. Here the CDR3 reads CASTPRGGTEAFF. Together with reference TRBV5-6 and TRBJ1-1, the CDR3 gives the full variable domain: DAGVTQSPTHLIKTRGQQVTLRCSPKSGHDTVSWYQQALGQGPQFIFQYYEEEERQRGNFPDRFSGHQFPNYSSELNVNALLLGDSALYLCASTPRGGTEAFFGQGTRLTVV.

V and J are TRBV29-1 and TRBJ1-4. Germline lookup yields CDR1 SQVTM and CDR2 ANQGSEA. This CDR3 comprises 12 residues. The CDR3 here is CSVESSNEKLFF.

This chain joins TRBV4-1 and TRBJ1-6; lacking DNA, the TRBD1 call made by TCRdb goes unchecked. Germline-derived CDR1 and CDR2 are MGHRA and YSYEKL. The CDR3 is made up of 17 amino acids. CDR3 amino acids: CASSQRSPGQGYSPLHF.

The chain has TRBV12-3 or TRBV12-4 and TRBJ2-5. The CDR3 runs 13 residues. The CDR3 sequence: CASSFNLLATQYF.

The chain links TRBV5-1 to TRBJ2-1. Germline CDR1 is SGHRS and CDR2 is YFSETQ. The CDR3 has 13 amino acids. Here the CDR3 reads CASSLDRYNEQFF.

The chain uses TRBV3-1 and TRBJ2-5; TCRdb names TRBD2, which stays unverified in the absence of DNA. The CDR3 is 14 residues long. Germline CDR1 reads LGHDT; CDR2 reads YNNKEL (reference sequence). The CDR3 sequence: CASSQLWLGETQYF.

This chain joins TRBV5-6 and TRBJ2-7. From germline, CDR1 is SGHDT and CDR2 YYEEEE. The CDR3 spans 13 residues. The CDR3: CASSPTTGNEQYF. Complete variable domain (other parts from reference TRBV5-6 and TRBJ2-7): DAGVTQSPTHLIKTRGQQVTLRCSPKSGHDTVSWYQQALGQGPQFIFQYYEEEERQRGNFPDRFSGHQFPNYSSELNVNALLLGDSALYLCASSPTTGNEQYFGPGTRLTVT.

The chain uses TRBV20-1 and TRBJ2-7; the TRBD2 assignment by TCRdb is unverifiable without DNA. Germline V gene lookup returns CDR1 DFQATT and CDR2 SNEGSKA (reference sequence). CDR3 length equals 15 residues. CDR3 residues: CSARDALAGGGEQYF.

CDR3 protein: CASSLGGGSGANVLTF. The genes are TRBV5-1 and TRBJ2-6; the TRBD1 assignment by TCRdb is unverifiable without DNA. CDR3 size: 16 residues. The V gene's germline CDR1 is SGHRS and CDR2 YFSETQ. Using reference TRBV5-1 and TRBJ2-6 for the parts outside the CDR3, the full variable domain is KAGVTQTPRYLIKTRGQQVTLSCSPISGHRSVSWYQQTPGQGLQFLFEYFSETQRNKGNFPGRFSGRQFSNSRSEMNVSTLELGDSALYLCASSLGGGSGANVLTFGAGSRLTVL.

The chain joins TRBV7-3 to TRBJ2-3. Germline values: CDR1 SGHTA, CDR2 FQGTGA. The CDR3 runs 12 residues. Here the CDR3 reads CASSLGSAAQYF.

The chain is built from TRBV19 and TRBJ2-3; TCRdb's assignment of TRBD1 cannot be checked, as there is no DNA. The CDR3 is 15 amino acids. Germline-derived CDR1 and CDR2 are LNHDA and SQIVND (reference sequence). This chain's CDR3 is CASTQDRGNTDTQYF.

The chain is built from TRBV5-1 and TRBJ1-1; TCRdb returns TRBD1, unconfirmable since there is no DNA. The CDR3 extends over 15 amino acids. Germline CDR1 SGHRS, CDR2 YFSETQ. This CDR3 is CASSPGQISNTEAFF. The full variable domain, in which reference TRBV5-1 and TRBJ1-1 provide the parts outside the CDR3, is KAGVTQTPRYLIKTRGQQVTLSCSPISGHRSVSWYQQTPGQGLQFLFEYFSETQRNKGNFPGRFSGRQFSNSRSEMNVSTLELGDSALYLCASSPGQISNTEAFFGQGTRLTVV.